This T cell receptor (beta chain) was recorded in a study of blood T cell repertoires in COVID-19. In the study's own analysis: Amplified reference gene primers provided the basis for estimating nucleated cell counts. TCRdb keeps only in-frame clones here, not all; method: immunoSEQ multiplex PCR. That table gives V, J and clone size, and the DNA gave D and trimming. Of 150,000 to 250,000 clones listed, more than 65% were seen once; the top ten hold over 6.5%. V was cut by 6 bases and J by 3 bases, with 14 bases left in between. Germline values: CDR1 SGHRS, CDR2 YFSETQ. The CDR3 totals 14 residues. The specimen was PBMCs or T cells enriched from blood (not recorded which). This chain links TRBV5-1 with TRBJ2-3, with D possibly TRBD1 on 6 matching bases. This TCR was recovered from a man aged 40-49 years who had recovered from COVID-19. Written as DNA, the CDR3 is TGCGCCAGCATGAAGGGGCAGGGGACAGATACGCAGTATTTT. The encoded protein is CASMKGQGTDTQYF.